This T cell receptor (beta chain) was documented in a study of PD-1 blockade in mismatch repair-deficient tumors. Study at large: Patients had 12 mismatch repair-deficient cancer types and were previously treated and progressing.

Mismatch repair deficiency was confirmed in all patients, by PCR or immunohistochemistry. Clones were read by immunoSEQ multiplex PCR, and TCRdb kept only the in-frame ones, dropping some. This table holds some 110,000 clones, more than 60% found once. The CDR3 extends over 13 amino acids. From germline, CDR1 is MGHRA and CDR2 YSYEKL. J gave up 3 bases and V 6 bases, and 3 bases lay outside the gene matches. The chain links TRBV4-1 to TRBJ2-5; 8 nucleotides line up with TRBD1. This clonotype was sampled from an adult with mismatch repair-deficient cancer. This specimen consisted of peripheral blood, obtained just over 59 weeks after starting pembrolizumab. The CDR3 DNA is TGCGCCAGCAGGGAGACAGGGGAAGAGACCCAGTACTTC. Protein sequence: CASRETGEETQYF.